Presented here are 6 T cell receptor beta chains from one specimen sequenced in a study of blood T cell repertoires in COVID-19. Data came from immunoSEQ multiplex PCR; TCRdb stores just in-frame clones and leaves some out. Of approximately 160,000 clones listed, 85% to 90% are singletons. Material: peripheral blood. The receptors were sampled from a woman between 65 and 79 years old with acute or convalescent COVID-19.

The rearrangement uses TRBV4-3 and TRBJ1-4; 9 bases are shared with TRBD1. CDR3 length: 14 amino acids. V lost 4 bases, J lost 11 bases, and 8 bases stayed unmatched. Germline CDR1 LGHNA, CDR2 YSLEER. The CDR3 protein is CASSPDRGGRKLFF. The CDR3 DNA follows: TGCGCCAGCAGCCCCGACAGGGGGGGGCGGAAACTGTTTTTT.

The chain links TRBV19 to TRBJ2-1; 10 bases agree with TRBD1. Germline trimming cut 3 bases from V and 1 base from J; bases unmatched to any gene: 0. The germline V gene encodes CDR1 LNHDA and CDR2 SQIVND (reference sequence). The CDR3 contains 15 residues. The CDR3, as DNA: TGTGCCAGTAGTATGGACAGGGGGTCCTACAATGAGCAGTTCTTC. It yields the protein CASSMDRGSYNEQFF. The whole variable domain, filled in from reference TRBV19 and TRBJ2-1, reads DGGITQSPKYLFRKEGQNVTLSCEQNLNHDAMYWYRQDPGQGLRLIYYSQIVNDFQKGDIAEGYSVSREKKESFPLTVTSAQKNPTAFYLCASSMDRGSYNEQFFGPGTRLTVL.

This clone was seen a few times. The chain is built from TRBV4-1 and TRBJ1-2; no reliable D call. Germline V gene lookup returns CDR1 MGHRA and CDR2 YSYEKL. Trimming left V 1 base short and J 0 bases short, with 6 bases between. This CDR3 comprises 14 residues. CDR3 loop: CASSQGEANYGYTF. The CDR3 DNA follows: TGCGCCAGCAGCCAAGGCGAAGCTAACTATGGCTACACCTTC.

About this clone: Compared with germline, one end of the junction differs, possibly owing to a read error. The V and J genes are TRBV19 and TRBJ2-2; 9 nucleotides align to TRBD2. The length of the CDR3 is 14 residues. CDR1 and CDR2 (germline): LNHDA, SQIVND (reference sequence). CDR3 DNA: TGTGCCACTAGTGGCGGGAGGGCCACCGGGGAGCTGTTTTTT. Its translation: CATSGGRATGELFF. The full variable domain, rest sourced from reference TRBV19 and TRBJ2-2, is DGGITQSPKYLFRKEGQNVTLSCEQNLNHDAMYWYRQDPGQGLRLIYYSQIVNDFQKGDIAEGYSVSREKKESFPLTVTSAQKNPTAFYLCATSGGRATGELFFGEGSRLTVL.

CDR3 in amino acids: CASSESGGNYPDTQYF. CDR3 in DNA: TGTGCCAGCAGTGAAAGCGGAGGGAACTACCCAGATACGCAGTATTTT. The chain uses TRBV6-1 and TRBJ2-3; D is perhaps TRBD2 (6 bases). The germline CDR1 and CDR2 sequences are MNHNS and SASEGT. The CDR3 consists of 16 residues. V was clipped by 2 bases and J by 4 bases, with 16 bases between them.

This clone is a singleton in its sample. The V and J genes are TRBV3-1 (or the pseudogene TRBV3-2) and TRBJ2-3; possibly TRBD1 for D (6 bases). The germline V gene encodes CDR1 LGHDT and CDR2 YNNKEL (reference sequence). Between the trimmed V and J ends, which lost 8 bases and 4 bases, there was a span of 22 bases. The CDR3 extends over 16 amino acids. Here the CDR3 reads CASSPTGLGTPDTQYF. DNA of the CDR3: TGTGCCAGCTCTCCTACAGGGCTAGGGACCCCAGATACGCAGTATTTT.